This TCR beta chain was captured by sequencing in a study of control samples from healthy donors and cancer patients. The protocol was immunoSEQ multiplex PCR, while the TCRdb copy is restricted to in-frame clones and leaves out a portion. The table includes approximately 160,000 clones, roughly 94% detected once. Per germline, CDR1 MNHNS and CDR2 SASEGT. Trimming pared 2 bases from V and 1 base from J, leaving 8 bases between. This CDR3 has 14 residues. This receptor was identified in a woman aged 18-29 years in good health. The sequencing input was blood. This chain links TRBV6-1 with TRBJ1-1, with D possibly matching TRBD1 (5 bases). The CDR3 bases are TGTGCCAGCAGTGAATACGGGGGGAACACTGAAGCTTTCTTT. Protein product: CASSEYGGNTEAFF.